A selection of T cell receptor beta chains follows, all from one sample in a study of T cell repertoires in cytomegalovirus infection. TCRdb reprocessed the reads with MiXCR, giving one entry per CDR3 protein. Counted here are approximately 170,000 distinct CDR3 sequences, over 13% occurring once; the ten biggest clones make up roughly 27%. Sequencing was performed on PBMCs. These receptors came from a human donor in good health (CMV status not recorded). Some clones in this sample may be carry-over from other donors' samples. The CDR3 runs from the conserved cysteine through the conserved F or W. A D gene is named only where the DNA matches it firmly. Size values are once, few and many counts, or a class for expanded clones, and some rows have none.

cdr3_aa: CASSLGQIKETQYF; cdr3_nt: TGTGCCAGCAGCTTAGGTCAGATAAAAGAGACCCAGTACTTC; d_call: NA; j_call: TRBJ2-5; v_call: TRBV7-4; clone_size: NA
cdr3_aa: CASSPVLLGRLETEAFF; cdr3_nt: TGTGCCAGCAGCCCAGTCTTATTGGGCCGCTTGGAGACTGAAGCTTTCTTT; d_call: NA; j_call: TRBJ1-1; v_call: TRBV14; clone_size: few
cdr3_aa: CATFLNTEAFF; cdr3_nt: TGTGCCACCTTTCTGAACACTGAAGCTTTCTTT; d_call: NA; j_call: TRBJ1-1; v_call: TRBV19; clone_size: few
cdr3_aa: CASSSFRGSSYNEQFF; cdr3_nt: TGTGCCAGCAGCTCTTTTAGGGGGAGCTCCTACAATGAGCAGTTCTTC; d_call: NA; j_call: TRBJ2-1; v_call: TRBV11-2; clone_size: NA
cdr3_aa: CASSYKRNSNTEAFF; cdr3_nt: TGTGCCAGCAGTTACAAGAGGAACTCGAACACTGAAGCTTTCTTT; d_call: NA; j_call: TRBJ1-1; v_call: TRBV6-2/TRBV6-3; clone_size: many
cdr3_aa: CASGRVEELFF; cdr3_nt: TGTGCCAGCGGGAGAGTCGAGGAGCTGTTTTTT; d_call: NA; j_call: TRBJ2-2; v_call: TRBV7-9; clone_size: few
cdr3_aa: CSVEDKEHPYEQYF; cdr3_nt: TGCAGCGTTGAAGATAAGGAACACCCCTACGAGCAGTACTTC; d_call: NA; j_call: TRBJ2-7; v_call: TRBV29-1; clone_size: NA
cdr3_aa: CATRQMNTEAFF; cdr3_nt: TGTGCCACCAGACAGATGAACACTGAAGCTTTCTTT; d_call: NA; j_call: TRBJ1-1; v_call: TRBV19; clone_size: NA
cdr3_aa: CASSPLSSYEQYF; cdr3_nt: TGTGCCAGCTCACCACTGAGCTCCTACGAGCAGTACTTC; d_call: NA; j_call: TRBJ2-7; v_call: TRBV18; clone_size: NA
cdr3_aa: CATSPSSTDTQYF; cdr3_nt: TGTGCCACCAGTCCCTCTAGCACAGATACGCAGTATTTT; d_call: NA; j_call: TRBJ2-3; v_call: TRBV24-1; clone_size: many
cdr3_aa: CSARRTSREEGTQYF; cdr3_nt: TGCAGTGCTAGGAGGACTAGTAGAGAAGAAGGGACCCAGTACTTC; d_call: TRBD2; j_call: TRBJ2-5; v_call: TRBV20-1; clone_size: few
cdr3_aa: CASSGTDYGYTF; cdr3_nt: TGTGCCAGCAGCGGGACGGACTATGGCTACACCTTC; d_call: NA; j_call: TRBJ1-2; v_call: TRBV2; clone_size: few
cdr3_aa: CASSPRQGLRLLANVLTF; cdr3_nt: TGTGCCAGCAGTCCTCGACAGGGATTGCGTCTTCTGGCCAACGTCCTGACTTTC; d_call: TRBD1; j_call: TRBJ2-6; v_call: TRBV28; clone_size: NA
cdr3_aa: CASREGGGGNNNQPQHF; cdr3_nt: TGTGCCAGCAGGGAAGGTGGAGGGGGAAATAACAATCAGCCCCAGCATTTT; d_call: NA; j_call: TRBJ1-5; v_call: TRBV7-8; clone_size: many
cdr3_aa: CASPHYYGYTF; cdr3_nt: TGTGCCAGCCCACATTACTATGGCTACACCTTC; d_call: NA; j_call: TRBJ1-2; v_call: TRBV2; clone_size: few
cdr3_aa: CSARDPQFATDTQYF; cdr3_nt: TGCAGTGCTAGAGATCCTCAGTTCGCCACAGATACGCAGTATTTT; d_call: NA; j_call: TRBJ2-3; v_call: TRBV20-1; clone_size: few
cdr3_aa: CASSSDRGSYEQYF; cdr3_nt: TGTGCCAGCAGTTCCGACAGGGGGAGCTACGAGCAGTACTTC; d_call: TRBD1; j_call: TRBJ2-7; v_call: TRBV12-3/TRBV12-4; clone_size: NA
cdr3_aa: CASSLGQVTGELFF; cdr3_nt: TGTGCCAGCAGCCTCGGACAGGTCACCGGGGAGCTGTTTTTT; d_call: TRBD1; j_call: TRBJ2-2; v_call: TRBV7-2; clone_size: NA
cdr3_aa: CASSLMPGRVYEQYF; cdr3_nt: TGTGCCAGCAGCTTAATGCCAGGGAGGGTTTACGAGCAGTACTTC; d_call: TRBD2; j_call: TRBJ2-7; v_call: TRBV7-9; clone_size: many
cdr3_aa: CASSQGGTAQETQYF; cdr3_nt: TGCGCCAGCAGCCAAGGTGGAACGGCTCAAGAGACCCAGTACTTC; d_call: NA; j_call: TRBJ2-5; v_call: TRBV4-3; clone_size: NA
cdr3_aa: CSVRYGTDTQYF; cdr3_nt: TGCAGCGTTCGTTATGGCACAGATACGCAGTATTTT; d_call: NA; j_call: TRBJ2-3; v_call: TRBV29-1; clone_size: NA
cdr3_aa: CASSHLGAYGYTF; cdr3_nt: TGTGCCAGCAGTCATTTGGGGGCCTATGGCTACACCTTC; d_call: NA; j_call: TRBJ1-2; v_call: TRBV9; clone_size: few
cdr3_aa: CASSPGGASTDTQYF; cdr3_nt: TGTGCCAGCTCACCTGGCGGGGCGAGCACAGATACGCAGTATTTT; d_call: NA; j_call: TRBJ2-3; v_call: TRBV18; clone_size: NA
cdr3_aa: CASSPIRGPPHF; cdr3_nt: TGTGCCAGCAGTCCCATCCGTGGGCCGCCTCACTTC; d_call: NA; j_call: TRBJ2-5; v_call: TRBV7-9; clone_size: NA
cdr3_aa: CASSDPTGPSTDTQYF; cdr3_nt: TGTGCCAGCAGTGACCCGACAGGGCCTAGCACAGATACGCAGTATTTT; d_call: TRBD1; j_call: TRBJ2-3; v_call: TRBV2; clone_size: NA
cdr3_aa: CASSPGQATGELFF; cdr3_nt: TGTGCCAGCAGTCCGGGACAGGCGACCGGGGAGCTGTTTTTT; d_call: TRBD1; j_call: TRBJ2-2; v_call: TRBV12-3/TRBV12-4; clone_size: many
cdr3_aa: CASSLDGYYNEQFF; cdr3_nt: TGTGCCAGTAGTCTCGACGGATACTACAATGAGCAGTTCTTC; d_call: NA; j_call: TRBJ2-1; v_call: TRBV19; clone_size: few
cdr3_aa: CASLGTTEAFF; cdr3_nt: TGTGCCTCGCTCGGGACAACTGAAGCTTTCTTT; d_call: NA; j_call: TRBJ1-1; v_call: TRBV10-3; clone_size: NA
cdr3_aa: CASSYGTLRQETQYF; cdr3_nt: TGTGCCAGCAGTTACGGGACTCTACGCCAAGAGACCCAGTACTTC; d_call: NA; j_call: TRBJ2-5; v_call: TRBV6-5; clone_size: many
cdr3_aa: CASSFLRSHEQYF; cdr3_nt: TGTGCCAGCAGCTTCCTCCGCAGCCACGAGCAGTACTTC; d_call: NA; j_call: TRBJ2-7; v_call: TRBV7-2; clone_size: many
cdr3_aa: CASSYPPGNTEAFF; cdr3_nt: TGTGCCAGCAGTTACCCCCCGGGGAACACTGAAGCTTTCTTT; d_call: NA; j_call: TRBJ1-1; v_call: TRBV6-2/TRBV6-3; clone_size: few
cdr3_aa: CASSLVEGSEQYF; cdr3_nt: TGTGCTAGCAGCTTAGTGGAGGGTTCCGAGCAGTACTTC; d_call: NA; j_call: TRBJ2-7; v_call: TRBV7-7; clone_size: NA
cdr3_aa: CASGRQANSGANVLTF; cdr3_nt: TGTGCCAGTGGGCGACAGGCCAACTCTGGGGCCAACGTCCTGACTTTC; d_call: NA; j_call: TRBJ2-6; v_call: TRBV19; clone_size: many
cdr3_aa: CASSPDLQETQYF; cdr3_nt: TGTGCCAGCAGTCCGGACCTGCAGGAGACCCAGTACTTC; d_call: NA; j_call: TRBJ2-5; v_call: TRBV6-2/TRBV6-3; clone_size: NA
cdr3_aa: CSVEGRNEQFF; cdr3_nt: TGCAGCGTTGAAGGACGCAATGAGCAGTTCTTC; d_call: NA; j_call: TRBJ2-1; v_call: TRBV29-1; clone_size: many
cdr3_aa: CASSLTGTGLNEQYF; cdr3_nt: TGCGCCAGCAGCCTGACCGGGACAGGGCTCAACGAGCAGTACTTC; d_call: TRBD1; j_call: TRBJ2-7; v_call: TRBV5-1; clone_size: many